This passage covers 11 T cell receptor beta chains from one sample sequenced in a study of shared clonotypes between healthy human individuals. Sequencing used immunoSEQ multiplex PCR; TCRdb keeps in-frame clones, though not all of them. The sample carries over 150,000 clones, 65% to 70% recorded once. The sequenced material came from memory CD4+ T cells sorted from blood. Described subset: CD45RA-negative fraction. These receptors originate from a man aged 30 to 45 in good health.

J is TRBJ2-2 and V is TRBV5-1; 12 positions agree with TRBD2. Trimming removed 3 bases from V and 13 bases from J; junction bases left unmatched: 16. The CDR3 has 17 amino acids. Germline V gene sequence: CDR1 SGHRS, CDR2 YFSETQ. The CDR3: CASSWGLAGPSSVLLFF. CDR3 DNA: TGCGCCAGCAGCTGGGGACTAGCGGGCCCCTCGAGTGTGTTGCTGTTTTTT. Variable domain in full (rest from reference TRBV5-1 and TRBJ2-2): KAGVTQTPRYLIKTRGQQVTLSCSPISGHRSVSWYQQTPGQGLQFLFEYFSETQRNKGNFPGRFSGRQFSNSRSEMNVSTLELGDSALYLCASSWGLAGPSSVLLFFGEGSRLTVL.

The chain recombines TRBV7-9 with TRBJ1-4, with a weak D call TRBD1 (5 bases). CDR1 and CDR2 (germline): SEHNR, FQNEAQ (reference sequence). V shed 5 bases and J shed 4 bases, with 11 bases lying between them. This CDR3 comprises 14 residues. This chain's CDR3 is CASSRGAGNEKLFF. The DNA of the CDR3 is TGTGCCAGCAGCAGAGGGGCGGGTAATGAAAAACTGTTTTTT.

This clone has more than one count but fewer than ten. This chain uses TRBV7-9 with TRBJ2-1, with D uncertain. Trimming took 5 bases from V and 0 from J, leaving 11 bases between them. The CDR3 length is 15 residues. Germline assignment: CDR1 SEHNR and CDR2 FQNEAQ (reference sequence). CDR3 residues: CASSVGRVSYNEQFF. The DNA for the CDR3 is TGTGCCAGCAGCGTAGGCCGGGTCTCCTACAATGAGCAGTTCTTC.

This clone was recorded once. The genes are TRBV10-2 and TRBJ2-1, with 7 bases that match TRBD2. Germline CDR1 WSHSY, CDR2 SAAADI. The CDR3 covers 17 residues. The V segment lost 0 bases and the J segment 6 bases; nucleotides outside the gene matches: 11. The CDR3 here is CASSESSMGGSLNEQFF. DNA of the CDR3: TGCGCCAGCAGTGAGTCGAGTATGGGGGGGTCCCTCAATGAGCAGTTCTTC.

The V call is TRBV19, the J call TRBJ2-1, with 13 positions matching TRBD2. V gave up 4 bases and J gave up 2 bases; unmatched junction bases: 5. The CDR3 sequence is 17 residues long. CDR1 is LNHDA, CDR2 SQIVND, per germline (reference sequence). CDR3 DNA: TGTGCCAGTAGTAGGACTAGCGGGAGTCGCCCCTACAATGAGCAGTTCTTC. Translation: CASSRTSGSRPYNEQFF.

V gene TRBV28 combines with J gene TRBJ2-5, with 7 bases that match TRBD1. The trim removed 6 bases at V and 3 bases at J, leaving 13 bases unmatched. CDR3 length equals 16 residues. Germline V gene lookup returns CDR1 MDHEN and CDR2 SYDVKM. DNA for the CDR3: TGTGCCAGCAGCCAAAGGGGGCCAGGGAGTAAAGAGACCCAGTACTTC. Amino acids: CASSQRGPGSKETQYF.

The chain employs TRBV6-1 and TRBJ1-2; 12 bases fit TRBD1. The CDR3 spans 20 residues. V shed 0 bases, J shed 2 bases, and the junction held 13 bases outside the gene matches. CDR1 MNHNS and CDR2 SASEGT come from the germline V gene. For the CDR3, the DNA is TGTGCCAGCAGTGAAGCGTCAATGGGACAGGGGGCGATAAGAAACTATGGCTACACCTTC. It specifies CASSEASMGQGAIRNYGYTF.

This clone was found many times. V and J are TRBV5-8 and TRBJ2-5; D is uncertain. CDR1 is SGHTS and CDR2 is YDEGEE in the germline V gene. This CDR3 has 13 residues. Trimming removed 0 bases at V and 5 bases at J, with 8 bases between. The CDR3 sequence is CASSLGAWETQYF. The DNA of the CDR3 is TGTGCCAGCAGCTTGGGCGCCTGGGAGACCCAGTACTTC.

This clone was picked up one time. The rearrangement joins TRBV19 to TRBJ2-1, with a possible D match to TRBD2 (6 bases). Germline V lookup: CDR1 LNHDA, CDR2 SQIVND (reference sequence). This CDR3 contains 16 residues. V was shortened by 5 bases and J by 0 bases, with 14 bases between the two germline ends. CDR3 residues: CASSPITEGSYNEQFF. CDR3 DNA sequence: TGTGCCAGTAGTCCCATTACGGAGGGCTCCTACAATGAGCAGTTCTTC.

The gene calls are TRBV28 and TRBJ1-5; weak D call: TRBD1 (6 bases). Germline CDR1 reads MDHEN; CDR2 reads SYDVKM. V was trimmed by 7 bases and J by 2 bases, leaving 12 bases between them. The CDR3 consists of 14 residues. The CDR3 DNA sequence: TGTGCCAGCACTCCAGGGGCAGGCAATCAGCCCCAGCATTTT. This codes for CASTPGAGNQPQHF.

The gene calls are TRBV27 and TRBJ2-7; the D gene is possibly TRBD2 (5 bases). The length of the CDR3 is 13 residues. The germline gives CDR1 MNHEY, CDR2 SMNVEV (reference sequence). The V end lost 6 bases, the J end lost 3 bases, and 12 bases lay between the germline ends. The CDR3 loop is CASRRAESYEQYF. The CDR3 DNA is TGTGCCAGCAGGAGGGCAGAAAGCTACGAGCAGTACTTC.